The 22 T cell receptor beta chains presented below share a single source sample, sequenced in a study of blood T cells in healthy people across ages. The second PCR ran about 6 to 11 cycles with a sample-barcoded 5' primer and J-beta primers. TCRdb reprocessed the 5' RACE reads via MiXCR and lists one record per CDR3 protein. This sample has some 900,000 distinct CDR3 sequences, with 45% to 50% found just once. The specimen sequenced was blood. All receptors come from a man under 40 in good health.

This chain links TRBV20-1 with TRBJ2-4; either TRBD1 or TRBD2 may fit D (5 bases each). The CDR3 runs 15 residues. V lost 5 bases to trimming and J lost 0 bases, with 14 bases between them. Germline CDR1 DFQATT, CDR2 SNEGSKA (reference sequence). The CDR3 loop is CSASSTGTAKNIQYF. The DNA for the CDR3 is TGCAGTGCTTCTTCCACCGGGACAGCCAAAAACATTCAGTACTTC.

The rearrangement links TRBV10-3 to TRBJ2-1; 15 bases are shared with TRBD2. CDR3 length equals 17 residues. V lost 6 bases and J lost 3; bases outside the gene matches: 6. The germline V gene encodes CDR1 ENHRY and CDR2 SYGVKD. The CDR3 DNA sequence: TGTGCCATCAGCCCCGGGACTAGCGGGGGGCTCTACAATGAGCAGTTCTTC. Translation: CAISPGTSGGLYNEQFF.

This clonotype was counted a few times. The chain combines TRBV6-5 with TRBJ1-2; D possibly corresponds to TRBD1 (5 bases). Germline CDR1 MNHEY, CDR2 SVGAGI. This CDR3 is 13 amino acids long. The V and J ends lost 6 bases and 8 bases respectively, with 16 bases between them. CDR3 bases: TGTGCCAGCAGGGAACCCACCAGGGTCGGCTACACCTTC. It yields the protein CASREPTRVGYTF.

This clonotype was picked up many times. V is TRBV30 and J is TRBJ2-7; the D call may be TRBD1 or TRBD2 (5 bases each). The CDR3 spans 13 residues. V dropped 0 bases and J dropped 6 bases, with 12 bases sitting between them. CDR1 and CDR2 (germline): GTSNPN, SVGIG (reference sequence). In DNA, the CDR3 is TGTGCCTGGAGTGTACGACAAGGGACCGAGCAGTACTTC. Its translation is CAWSVRQGTEQYF.

The chain carries TRBV20-1 and TRBJ2-7; possibly TRBD2 for D (6 bases). The CDR3 is 14 residues long. CDR1 is DFQATT and CDR2 is SNEGSKA in the germline V gene (reference sequence). V was shortened by 1 base and J by 1 base, with 11 bases between the two germline ends. The CDR3 protein is CSARATRTSYEQYF. DNA for the CDR3: TGCAGTGCTAGAGCGACTAGAACATCCTACGAGCAGTACTTC.

The chain employs TRBV27 and TRBJ1-2, with 7 nucleotides matching TRBD1. The CDR3 extends over 15 amino acids. CDR1 MNHEY and CDR2 SMNVEV come from the germline V gene (reference sequence). The V segment lost 4 bases and the J segment 4 bases; nucleotides outside the gene matches: 9. CDR3 region: CASSSPGGGIYGYTF. The CDR3 DNA reads TGTGCCAGCAGTTCGCCAGGGGGTGGTATCTATGGCTACACCTTC.

This chain joins TRBV5-1 and TRBJ2-7, with a possible D match to TRBD1 (5 bases). V gave up 4 bases and J gave up 5 bases, with 16 bases separating them. CDR1 and CDR2 from the germline V gene are SGHRS and YFSETQ. CDR3 size: 14 residues. The CDR3 DNA follows: TGCGCCAGCAGCCTGACAGACATCCCCGACGAGCAGTACTTC. Its translation is CASSLTDIPDEQYF.

The V gene is TRBV2, the J gene TRBJ1-5; D is uncertain. The CDR3 contains 14 residues. Trimming shortened V by 1 base and J by 6 bases, and 10 bases separated the two germline ends. From germline, CDR1 is SNHLY and CDR2 FYNNEI. CDR3 nucleotides: TGTGCCAGCAGTGAAGGAGGAATAGGTCAGCCCCAGCATTTT. Protein: CASSEGGIGQPQHF.

The gene calls are TRBV5-1 and TRBJ2-7, with D possibly being TRBD1 (5 bases). Germline loops: CDR1 SGHRS, CDR2 YFSETQ. The CDR3 length is 15 residues. V dropped 0 bases and J dropped 3 bases, with 13 bases sitting between them. CDR3 amino acids: CASSLGQGSYYEQYF. CDR3 sequence (DNA): TGCGCCAGCAGCTTGGGGCAGGGAAGCTACTACGAGCAGTACTTC.

In its sample, this clonotype was seen a few times. The chain uses TRBV6-5 and TRBJ1-6; TRBD1 might be the D (5 bases). The CDR3 runs 15 residues. CDR1 MNHEY and CDR2 SVGAGI come from the germline V gene. With 2 bases removed from V and 8 bases from J, the gap between germline ends came to 13 bases. This chain's CDR3 is CASSYGGGADSPLHF. CDR3 sequence (DNA): TGTGCCAGCAGTTACGGCGGGGGTGCGGATTCACCCCTCCACTTT.

This chain links TRBV6-6 with TRBJ1-4, with 9 bases matching TRBD1. This CDR3 spans 17 amino acids. Germline V gene data show CDR1 as MNHNY and CDR2 as SVGAGI (reference sequence). The V gene end was trimmed by 6 bases and the J gene end by 7 bases; junction bases not matched to a gene: 15. The CDR3 reads CASSSRPGQGRSEKLFF. Here the CDR3 DNA reads TGTGCCAGCAGCTCCCGACCGGGACAGGGTAGGAGTGAAAAACTGTTTTTT.

The V and J genes are TRBV9 and TRBJ2-5; D might be TRBD1 (6 bases). The ends were cut back, 0 bases at V and 5 bases at J, with 17 bases in the middle. Germline V gene data show CDR1 as SGDLS and CDR2 as YYNGEE. This CDR3 is built from 16 residues. CDR3 nucleotides: TGTGCCAGCAGCGTAGAGGGGGAAGCTAGCTCCGAGACCCAGTACTTC. It codes for CASSVEGEASSETQYF.

Only a few counts were recorded for this clonotype. Sequence at one end of the junction differs from germline and may be a read error. The chain couples TRBV3-1 to TRBJ2-7; 8 nucleotides line up with TRBD1. CDR1 LGHDT and CDR2 YNNKEL come from the germline V gene (reference sequence). The CDR3 runs to 15 residues. CDR3 residues: CASSQAGRGRKEQYF. For the CDR3, the DNA is TGTGCCAGTAGCCAAGCAGGCAGGGGGCGAAAAGAGCAGTACTTC.

The V call is TRBV6-2 or TRBV6-3, the J call TRBJ2-7; D gene uncertain. Near its end, the DNA agrees better with TRBJ2-5, so the J call may be wrong. CDR1 and CDR2 (germline): MNHEY, SVGEGT. This CDR3 spans 15 amino acids. The chain's CDR3 is CASSYSSGPTGTQYF. CDR3 DNA sequence: TGTGCCAGCAGTTACTCGTCGGGCCCCACCGGGACCCAGTACTTC.

This chain connects TRBV7-2 to TRBJ2-3; D remains ambiguous. The V and J ends lost 5 bases and 4 bases respectively, with 10 bases between them. The CDR3 has 13 amino acids. The germline gives CDR1 SGHTA, CDR2 FQGNSA. CDR3 nucleotide sequence: TGTGCCAGCAGCGTAGAACGTCCAGATACGCAGTATTTT. Protein sequence: CASSVERPDTQYF.

This clonotype was seen only a few times. This CDR3 reads CASSRTGLPNQPQHF. The CDR3 DNA reads as TGTGCCAGCAGTCGGACAGGATTACCCAATCAGCCCCAGCATTTT. V gene TRBV6-2 or TRBV6-3 combines with J gene TRBJ1-5; 7 bases fit TRBD1. Trimming at V came to 5 bases and at J to 3 bases, leaving 7 bases not matched to a gene. CDR1 is MNHEY, CDR2 SVGEGT, per germline. CDR3 size: 15 residues.

As DNA, the CDR3 is TGTGCCAGCAGTTACGCCAGGGCAAATGAGCAGTTCTTC. Protein product: CASSYARANEQFF. The rearrangement uses TRBV6-5 and TRBJ2-1; a possible D gene is TRBD1 (5 bases). The V end lost 2 bases, the J end lost 7 bases, and 9 bases lay between the germline ends. The CDR3 runs to 13 residues. Germline assignment: CDR1 MNHEY and CDR2 SVGAGI.

Remarks on this clonotype: One junction end does not reproduce the germline sequence, and a read error may be involved. This chain uses TRBV4-2 with TRBJ2-4; D uncertain. Matching the DNA end better, TRBJ2-7 makes the J call doubtful. The CDR3 sequence is 13 residues long. The germline V gene has CDR1 LGHNA and CDR2 YNFKEQ. This chain's CDR3 is CTSSQELGYEQYF. CDR3 DNA sequence: TGTACCAGCAGCCAAGAATTGGGCTACGAGCAGTACTTC.

The chain employs TRBV29-1 and TRBJ1-2; D not certain. This CDR3 spans 12 amino acids. Germline CDR1 reads SQVTM; CDR2 reads ANQGSEA. V lost 4 bases and J lost 8, with 14 bases in between. The CDR3 here is CSVGGSAGGYTF. For the CDR3, the DNA is TGCAGCGTTGGGGGAAGTGCCGGGGGCTACACCTTC.

This clonotype was picked up a small number of times. This chain uses TRBV6-2 or TRBV6-3 with TRBJ1-2; no reliable D call. CDR3 length equals 16 residues. The V gene lost 0 bases and the J gene lost 2 bases, with 13 bases spanning the gap. Germline CDR1 reads MNHEY; CDR2 reads SVGEGT. The CDR3 sequence is CASSYSRFWTNYGYTF. CDR3 nucleotide sequence: TGTGCCAGCAGTTACTCACGTTTCTGGACCAACTATGGCTACACCTTC.

The chain couples TRBV7-2 to TRBJ2-2, with a tentative D call TRBD1 (6 bases). This CDR3 spans 13 amino acids. Deletions cut 2 bases from V and 8 bases from J, with 9 bases between. Germline-derived CDR1 and CDR2 are SGHTA and FQGNSA. For the CDR3, the DNA is TGTGCCAGCAGCTTACCAGGGGTGGGGGAGCTGTTTTTT. Translating it yields CASSLPGVGELFF.

This clonotype occurred a few times. The chain has TRBV3-1 and TRBJ1-1, with D hard to call. This CDR3 contains 11 residues. Per the germline V gene, CDR1 is LGHDT and CDR2 is YNNKEL (reference sequence). Deletions cut 1 base from V and 11 bases from J, with 8 bases between. CDR3 protein: CASSQGNKAFF. The CDR3 DNA reads as TGTGCCAGCAGCCAAGGGAATAAGGCTTTCTTT.